This T cell receptor beta chain stems from a study of T cell responses to AZD1222 COVID-19 vaccine (dated by TCRdb to about 2021). For context, the study as a whole: Because spike-specific TCR depth and breadth did not differ between the two schedules, AZD1222 recipients who got a second dose at roughly 4 weeks were pooled with those who got a second dose at roughly 12 weeks. TCR sequencing was performed for 233 trial participants, of whom about 200 were given two doses of AZD1222 and around 26 were given two doses of MenACWY control vaccine. Trial participants were enrolled by age into subgroups of 18-55, 56-69 and 70-plus years, and about 150, 27 and 61 TCR-sequenced participants, respectively, were included in these subgroups. Results the study describes overall, beyond this receptor: Spike-specific TCR breadth and depth rose significantly after two AZD1222 doses compared with day 0 and with MenACWY recipients. Reportedly, close to half of the unique spike-specific TCRs recognized epitopes lying outside the regions that are mutated in the B.1.351 and B.1.1.7 variants. The vaccine-associated CD4 TCRs covered the entire spike protein, and the dominant responses fell in regions 160-218 and 743-854. Conclusions about previously exposed vaccinees are limited, since just five to seven AZD1222 recipients were seropositive for SARS-CoV-2 at baseline. No day 14 peak-response samples were available, so repertoires were characterized only after the peak T cell response. In the small 56-69-year group, the increase in depth fell short of significance, most likely because of low power. Most participants were white British and females outnumbered males, and the authors suggested that clonal diversity may have been underestimated.

The sample's time point label, in plain terms: baseline before first vaccination. The vaccinee samples were drawn from two UK trials, COV001 and COV002, one of which was a single-blind randomized controlled phase 2/3 trial testing AZD1222 (ChAdOx1 nCoV-19) in healthy adults. Trial participant PBMC samples were collected at day 0 and day 28 after the second dose for TCRbeta chain sequencing. This clone was counted between two and nine times. Its antigen is unknown. The sample holds no much larger clone one base away, and base qualities are not on file. The CDR3 regions of human TCRbeta chains were analyzed by immunosequencing. Regarding the original processing steps: Repertoire TCRs were checked for matches against a reference library of SARS-CoV-2-specific TCRs that had been generated using the MIRA antigen-specificity platform. Breadth meant the fraction of unique TCRs that were SARS-CoV-2-associated, whereas depth meant the fraction of total T cells that were SARS-CoV-2-associated. Each spike-specific TCR was assigned to its reactive spike region and to a CD4 or CD8 class using the MIRA data. Log10-transformed breadth and depth values were compared by one-way ANOVA with Sidak's multiple comparisons tests. This is the immuneACCESS table as TCRdb keeps it, with only in-frame sequences that have V and J called. A part of the clones is gone; compared with another copy, unresolved V genes explain less than half, and the rest is unexplained. The V and J calls and the clone size are those of that table, but D and trimming were determined from the DNA. The sample table lists 150,000 to 200,000 clones, just over 85% of them with a count of one. The top ten clonotypes cover roughly 0.5% of the sample.

Its CDR3 holds 13 amino acids, cysteine through phenylalanine. The kept DNA is CDR3 alone, 39 bases in frame from the first base. From a lookup of the germline V gene (reference sequence), CDR1 and CDR2 are LGHDT and YNNKEL. The V and J ends are trimmed by 4 bases and 4 bases, leaving 7 bases between them. The sequencing here drew on peripheral blood, taken on day 0 of AZD1222 vaccination. This receptor was identified in an adult in good health. This chain joins TRBV3-1 (or the pseudogene TRBV3-2) to TRBJ2-2, with no confidently assigned D gene. CDR3 reads: CASSPGSTGELFF. Here is the DNA: TGTGCCAGCAGCCCCGGGTCCACCGGGGAGCTGTTTTTT.